This T cell receptor (beta chain) was retrieved from a study of shared clonotypes between healthy human individuals. The CDR3 loop spans 15 amino acids. Germline CDR1 reads MDHEN; CDR2 reads SYDVKM. TCRdb's table, derived via immunoSEQ multiplex PCR, lists solely in-frame clones and lacks some. The table includes more than 2 million clones, roughly 95% detected once. Notes on this clone: The junction does not match germline at one end; this may be a read error. This specimen includes other DNA sequences encoding the same CDR3.

This clonotype originated in a man aged 18 to 35 in good health. Input material: naive CD4+ T cells sorted from blood. Indicated subset: CD45RA+ positively selected. The chain is built from TRBV28 and TRBJ1-2; no reliable D call. The CDR3 DNA follows: TGTGCCAGCAGCCCTCGGGCCCTTTCTTTCTATGGTTACACCTTC. It yields the protein CASSPRALSFYGYTF.